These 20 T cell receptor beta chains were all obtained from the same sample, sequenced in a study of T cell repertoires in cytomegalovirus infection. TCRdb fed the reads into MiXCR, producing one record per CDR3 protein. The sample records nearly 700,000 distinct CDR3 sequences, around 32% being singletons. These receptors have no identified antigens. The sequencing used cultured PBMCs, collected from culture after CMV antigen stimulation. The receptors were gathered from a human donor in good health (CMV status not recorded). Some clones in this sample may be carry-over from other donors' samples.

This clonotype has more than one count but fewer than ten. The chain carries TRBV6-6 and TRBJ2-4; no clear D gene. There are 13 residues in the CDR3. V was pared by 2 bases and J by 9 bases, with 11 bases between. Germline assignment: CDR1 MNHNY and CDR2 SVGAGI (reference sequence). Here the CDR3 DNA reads TGTGCCAGCAGTTACGCCCCGGATAGCATTCAGTACTTC. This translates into CASSYAPDSIQYF.

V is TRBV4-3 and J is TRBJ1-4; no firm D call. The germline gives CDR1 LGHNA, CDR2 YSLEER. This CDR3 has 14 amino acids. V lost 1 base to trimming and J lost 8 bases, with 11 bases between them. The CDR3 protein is CASSQGPGNEKLFF. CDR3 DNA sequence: TGCGCCAGCAGCCAAGGTCCGGGGAACGAAAAACTGTTTTTT.

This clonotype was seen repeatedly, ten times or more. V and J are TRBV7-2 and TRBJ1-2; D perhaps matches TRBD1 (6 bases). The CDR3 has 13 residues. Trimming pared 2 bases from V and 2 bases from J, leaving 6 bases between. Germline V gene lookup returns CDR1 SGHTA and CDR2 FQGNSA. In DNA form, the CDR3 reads TGTGCCAGCAGCTTAAGGGGGAACTATGGCTACACCTTC. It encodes CASSLRGNYGYTF. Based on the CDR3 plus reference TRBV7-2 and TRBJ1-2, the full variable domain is GAGVSQSPSNKVTEKGKDVELRCDPISGHTALYWYRQSLGQGLEFLIYFQGNSAPDKSGLPSDRFSAERTGGSVSTLTIQRTQQEDSAVYLCASSLRGNYGYTFGSGTRLTVV.

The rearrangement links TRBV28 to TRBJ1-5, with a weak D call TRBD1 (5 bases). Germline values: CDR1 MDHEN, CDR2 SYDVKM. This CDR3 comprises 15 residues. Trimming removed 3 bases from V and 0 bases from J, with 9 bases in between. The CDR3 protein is CASSLRQFSNQPQHF. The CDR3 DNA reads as TGTGCCAGCAGTTTGAGACAGTTTAGCAATCAGCCCCAGCATTTT.

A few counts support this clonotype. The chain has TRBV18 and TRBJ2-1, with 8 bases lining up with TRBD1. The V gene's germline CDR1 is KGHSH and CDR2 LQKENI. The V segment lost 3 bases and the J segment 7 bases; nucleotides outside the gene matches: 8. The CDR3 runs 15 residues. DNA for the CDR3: TGTGCCAGCTCACCGTTTTACAGGGGGAGTAATGAGCAGTTCTTC. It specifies CASSPFYRGSNEQFF.

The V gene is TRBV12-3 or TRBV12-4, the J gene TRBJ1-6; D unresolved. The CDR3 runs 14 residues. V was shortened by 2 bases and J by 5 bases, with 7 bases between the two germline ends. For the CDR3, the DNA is TGTGCCAGCAGTTTACGGCGGAATAATTCACCCCTCCACTTT. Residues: CASSLRRNNSPLHF.

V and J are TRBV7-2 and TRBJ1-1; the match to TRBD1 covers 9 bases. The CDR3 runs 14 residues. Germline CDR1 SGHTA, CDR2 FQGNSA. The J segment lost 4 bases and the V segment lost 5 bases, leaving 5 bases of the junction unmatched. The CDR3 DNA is TGTGCCAGCAGCACTCGACAGGGGGTCACTGAAGCTTTCTTT. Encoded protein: CASSTRQGVTEAFF.

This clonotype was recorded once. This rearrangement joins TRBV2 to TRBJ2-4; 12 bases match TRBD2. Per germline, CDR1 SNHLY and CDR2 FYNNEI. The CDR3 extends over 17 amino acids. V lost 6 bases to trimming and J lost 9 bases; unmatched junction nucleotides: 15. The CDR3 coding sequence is TGTGCCAGCAGGACGACTAGCGGGAGTGGGGCTATCGGCATTCAGTACTTC. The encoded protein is CASRTTSGSGAIGIQYF.

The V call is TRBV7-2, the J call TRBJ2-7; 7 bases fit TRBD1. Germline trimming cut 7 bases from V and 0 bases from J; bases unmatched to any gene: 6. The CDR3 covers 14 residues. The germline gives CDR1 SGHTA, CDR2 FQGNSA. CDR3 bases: TGTGCCAGCAACCATTGGGACAGCTCCTACGAGCAGTACTTC. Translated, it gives CASNHWDSSYEQYF.

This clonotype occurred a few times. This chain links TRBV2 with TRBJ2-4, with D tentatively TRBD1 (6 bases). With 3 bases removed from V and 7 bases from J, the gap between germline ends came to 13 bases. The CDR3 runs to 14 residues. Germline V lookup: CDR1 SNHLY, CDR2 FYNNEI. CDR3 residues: CASSETGVGNIQYF. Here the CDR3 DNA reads TGTGCCAGCAGTGAGACAGGTGTAGGGAACATTCAGTACTTC.

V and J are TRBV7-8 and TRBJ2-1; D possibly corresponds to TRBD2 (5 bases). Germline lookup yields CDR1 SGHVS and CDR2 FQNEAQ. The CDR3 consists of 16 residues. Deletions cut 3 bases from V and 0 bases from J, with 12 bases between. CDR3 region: CASSFGAASSYNEQFF. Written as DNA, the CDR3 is TGTGCCAGCAGCTTTGGAGCGGCCAGCTCCTACAATGAGCAGTTCTTC.

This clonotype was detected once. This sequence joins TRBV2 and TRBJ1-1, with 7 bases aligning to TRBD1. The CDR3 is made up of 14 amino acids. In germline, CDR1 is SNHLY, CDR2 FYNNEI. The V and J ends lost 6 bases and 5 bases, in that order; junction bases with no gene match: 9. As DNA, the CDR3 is TGTGCCAGCAGGGGTACAGGGGAGGGGACTGAAGCTTTCTTT. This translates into CASRGTGEGTEAFF.

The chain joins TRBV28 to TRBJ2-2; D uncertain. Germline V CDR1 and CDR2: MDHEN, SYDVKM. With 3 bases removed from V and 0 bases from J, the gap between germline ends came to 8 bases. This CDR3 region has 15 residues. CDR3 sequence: CASSLTAANTGELFF. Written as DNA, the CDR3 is TGTGCCAGCAGTTTGACGGCGGCGAACACCGGGGAGCTGTTTTTT. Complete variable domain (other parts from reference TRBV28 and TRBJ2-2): DVKVTQSSRYLVKRTGEKVFLECVQDMDHENMFWYRQDPGLGLRLIYFSYDVKMKEKGDIPEGYSVSREKKERFSLILESASTNQTSMYLCASSLTAANTGELFFGEGSRLTVL.

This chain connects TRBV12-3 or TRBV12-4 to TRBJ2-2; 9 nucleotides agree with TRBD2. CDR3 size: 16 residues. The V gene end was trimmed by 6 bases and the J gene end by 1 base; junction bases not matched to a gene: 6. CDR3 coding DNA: TGTGCCAGCAGATCTGTTAGCGGGAGGAACACCGGGGAGCTGTTTTTT. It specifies CASRSVSGRNTGELFF.

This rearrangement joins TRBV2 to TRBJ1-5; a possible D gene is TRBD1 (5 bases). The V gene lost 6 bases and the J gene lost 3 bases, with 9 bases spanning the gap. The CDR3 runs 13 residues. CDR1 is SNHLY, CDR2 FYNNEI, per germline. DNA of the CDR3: TGTGCCAGCAGCCGACAGTACAATCAGCCCCAGCATTTT. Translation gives CASSRQYNQPQHF.

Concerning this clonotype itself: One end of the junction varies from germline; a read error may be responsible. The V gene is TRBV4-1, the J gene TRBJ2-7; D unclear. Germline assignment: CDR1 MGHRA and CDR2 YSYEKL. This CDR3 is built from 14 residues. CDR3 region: CASSQDDNSYEQYF. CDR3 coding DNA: TGTGCCAGCAGCCAAGATGACAACTCCTACGAGCAGTACTTC.

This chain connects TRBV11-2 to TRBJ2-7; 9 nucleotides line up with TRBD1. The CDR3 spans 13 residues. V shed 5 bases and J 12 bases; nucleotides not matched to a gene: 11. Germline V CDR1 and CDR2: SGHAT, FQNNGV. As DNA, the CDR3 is TGTGCCAGCAGCGAAGGGACAGGGAGAATTAGGTACTTC. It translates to CASSEGTGRIRYF.

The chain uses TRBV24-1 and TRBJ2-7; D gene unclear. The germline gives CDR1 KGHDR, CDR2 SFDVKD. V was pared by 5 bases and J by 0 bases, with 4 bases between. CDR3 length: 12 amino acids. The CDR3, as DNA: TGTGCCACCAGTGCTGTCTCCTACGAGCAGTACTTC. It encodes CATSAVSYEQYF.

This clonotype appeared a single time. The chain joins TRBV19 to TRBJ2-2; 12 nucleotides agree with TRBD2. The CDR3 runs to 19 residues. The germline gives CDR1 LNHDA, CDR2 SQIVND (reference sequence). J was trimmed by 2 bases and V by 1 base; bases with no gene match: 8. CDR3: CASSIGASGGALNTGELFF. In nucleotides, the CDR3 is TGTGCCAGTAGTATAGGAGCTAGCGGGGGGGCCTTAAACACCGGGGAGCTGTTTTTT. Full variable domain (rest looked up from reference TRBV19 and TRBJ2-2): DGGITQSPKYLFRKEGQNVTLSCEQNLNHDAMYWYRQDPGQGLRLIYYSQIVNDFQKGDIAEGYSVSREKKESFPLTVTSAQKNPTAFYLCASSIGASGGALNTGELFFGEGSRLTVL.

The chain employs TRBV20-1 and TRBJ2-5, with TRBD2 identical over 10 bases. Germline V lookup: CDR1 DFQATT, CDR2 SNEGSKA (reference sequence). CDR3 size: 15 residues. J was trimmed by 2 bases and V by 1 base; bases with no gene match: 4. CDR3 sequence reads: CSARGVAGGQETQYF. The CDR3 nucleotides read TGCAGTGCTAGAGGAGTAGCGGGGGGACAAGAGACCCAGTACTTC.